Reported below is one TCR beta chain. Which antigen it targets is not known. No much larger clone exists at a distance of one base, and base qualities are not known. The source of the sample is a study of identical twins (dated by TCRdb to the mid-2010s). In the study overall: To test whether fetal clonotypes persist, this study deep-sequenced TCR alpha and beta repertoires from monozygotic twins, from unrelated adults of various ages, and from cord blood. Replicate twin experiments were performed at different times using different library preparation protocols to rule out contamination. Results and caveats for the whole study, not just this receptor: Out-of-frame TCR alpha sharing in monozygotic twins was systematically underestimated by recombination models, whereas sharing between unrelated individuals was in agreement with the recombination models. Compared with coincidental sharing between unrelated individuals, an excess of low generation-probability sequences was observed among out-of-frame TCR alpha sequences shared between twins. Conclusions relied on cross-sectional statistical analysis, since the same donors could not be followed over many years. Zero-insertion analyses could be partly confounded by invariant T cells such as MAIT and iNKT, although diverse VJ usage argued against such confounding for most clonotypes. Excess twin sharing in beta out-of-frame sequences was weaker because fewer shared sequences lowered the signal-to-noise ratio. Abundant cord blood beta clonotypes carried fewer insertions; young adult naive repertoires showed a weaker similar trend, while memory repertoires showed none.

The germline V gene encodes CDR1 MDHEN and CDR2 SYDVKM. Its CDR3 holds 16 amino acids, cysteine through phenylalanine. The only DNA kept is the CDR3, 48 bases in frame from the first base. For this chain, trimming is 3 bases at the V end and 2 bases at the J end, and the number of junction bases without a gene match is 7. The method was 5' RACE. The instrument was an Illumina HiSeq 2000. A universal primer binding site was added through template switching, and the final cDNA carried a unique molecular identifier so that TCR cDNA molecules could be counted accurately. First-strand cDNA for TCR alpha and beta chains was synthesized from specific primers in the conserved constant-segment region. To control for contamination, each cDNA library was double barcoded with a SMART-Mk sample barcode plus Illumina barcodes. Two successive PCR steps introduced TruSeq adapter sequences along with Illumina sample barcodes. The Illumina HiSeq platform was used with custom primers to sequence TCR alpha and beta cDNA libraries. Per the original workflow: MiGEC was used to process raw reads and extract unique molecular identifiers, and MiXCR was used to find CDR3 positions. Recombination models were inferred per individual with the repgenHMM and IGoR tools using an EM algorithm. Shared clonotypes were analyzed with the tcR package in R, and sharing was normalized by the product of cloneset sizes. Out-of-frame nonproductive sequences were analyzed to study raw recombination free of thymic and clonal selection effects. TCRdb trimmed public reads at Q25 via fastp, called clones via MiXCR and kept in-frame beta chains. Every distinct CDR3 protein forms one entry, paired with its most common genes and DNA. TCRdb's processing, not the authors', yielded these V and J calls. This sample has 350,000 or so distinct CDR3 sequences in its table, and roughly 9% of those were observed once. Under 9.5% of the sample comes from the top ten.

All donors were healthy Caucasians. Three unrelated non-twin adults were additionally sequenced: a male aged 18 to 30, a male aged 50 to 60 and a female aged 50 to 60. Using Miltenyi CD45RO+ enrichment and human naive T-cell isolation kits, memory (CD45RO+) and naive T cells were isolated from PBMC. The V and J genes are TRBV28 and TRBJ2-7; 10 central bases correspond to TRBD2. The receptor's source is a woman aged 50 to 60 in good health. Sequencing used naive T cells sorted from blood. The meaning of the sample's cell subset or site label: cells isolated with a human naive T-cell isolation kit. CDR3 reads: CASSLVRTSGTYEQYF. The DNA sequence is as follows: TGTGCCAGCAGTTTGGTGAGGACTAGCGGAACCTACGAGCAGTACTTC.